These 11 T cell receptor beta chains were sequenced from one sample in a study of human T cells and chemical hapten exposure. Indicated time point: pre-sensitization, week 0. Treatment of the sample: therapeutic diphenylcyclopropenone sensitization with weekly scalp DPC. MiXCR, applied by TCRdb to the RACE reads, yields one record per CDR3 protein. The data contain 150,000 to 200,000 distinct CDR3 sequences, nearly 30% of them seen just once; the ten biggest clones take up 2.5% to 3.5%. The material was whole blood, obtained in connection with sensitization to the hapten diphenylcyclopropenone (DPC). The source of these receptors is a woman aged 25 to 39 with alopecia areata. Some clones in this sample may be carry-over from other donors' samples.

The chain recombines TRBV20-1 with TRBJ1-4; D possibly corresponds to TRBD1 (6 bases). Trimming left V 3 bases short and J 0 bases short, with 23 bases between. The CDR3 consists of 19 residues. CDR1 and CDR2 (germline): DFQATT, SNEGSKA (reference sequence). The CDR3 nucleotides read TGCAGTGCTAGGGGTTCGGGGGGCTCGACATCGGCAACTAATGAAAAACTGTTTTTT. This encodes CSARGSGGSTSATNEKLFF.

This clonotype was counted only a few times. The chain combines TRBV5-6 with TRBJ2-5; 11 bases are shared with TRBD2. V was clipped by 0 bases and J by 3 bases; unmatched bases: 4. CDR1 and CDR2 (germline): SGHDT, YYEEEE. The CDR3 is made up of 16 amino acids. CDR3: CASSLVLAGGKETQYF. CDR3 DNA sequence: TGTGCCAGCAGCTTGGTGCTAGCGGGGGGAAAAGAGACCCAGTACTTC.

This clonotype was counted between two and nine times. V gene TRBV20-1 combines with J gene TRBJ2-1; 9 bases align to TRBD2. CDR1 is DFQATT and CDR2 is SNEGSKA in the germline V gene (reference sequence). The CDR3 consists of 14 residues. J was trimmed by 4 bases and V by 2 bases; bases with no gene match: 3. CDR3 region: CSARNSGGYNEQFF. The CDR3 coding sequence is TGCAGTGCTAGAAATAGCGGGGGATACAATGAGCAGTTCTTC.

This clonotype was observed a handful of times. V gene TRBV29-1 combines with J gene TRBJ2-3; D possibly corresponds to TRBD2 (7 bases). The germline V gene encodes CDR1 SQVTM and CDR2 ANQGSEA. V lost 6 bases and J 1 base, leaving 8 bases between the germline ends. The CDR3 sequence is 12 residues long. CDR3 DNA sequence: TGCAGCGTCGGGGGGCGCACAGATACGCAGTATTTT. Translation: CSVGGRTDTQYF.

The V call is TRBV28, the J call TRBJ1-1; 7 bases are a match to TRBD1. The V and J ends lost 5 bases and 0 bases, in that order; junction bases with no gene match: 9. Germline V lookup: CDR1 MDHEN, CDR2 SYDVKM. This CDR3 has 16 amino acids. The chain's CDR3 is CASSRIIDRVNTEAFF. DNA of the CDR3: TGTGCCAGCAGTCGCATCATCGACAGGGTGAACACTGAAGCTTTCTTT.

In its sample, this clonotype was seen many times. The chain joins TRBV12-3 or TRBV12-4 to TRBJ1-2; 8 bases match TRBD1. CDR3 length: 13 amino acids. Trimming removed 6 bases from V and 5 bases from J; junction bases left unmatched: 5. The chain's CDR3 is CASSGQGYYGYTF. The CDR3 DNA reads as TGTGCCAGCAGCGGACAGGGCTATTATGGCTACACCTTC.

The sample holds a few counts of this clonotype. The rearrangement links TRBV5-1 to TRBJ1-1; TRBD1 might be the D (5 bases). CDR3 length: 14 amino acids. Germline values: CDR1 SGHRS, CDR2 YFSETQ. V shed 4 bases and J shed 0 bases, with 10 bases lying between them. The CDR3 sequence is CASSPQTVNTEAFF. CDR3 coding DNA: TGCGCCAGCAGCCCCCAGACAGTGAACACTGAAGCTTTCTTT.

This clonotype was recorded a few times. The chain has TRBV29-1 and TRBJ2-7; 10 nucleotides align to TRBD2. V was pared by 8 bases and J by 6 bases, with 10 bases of the junction left unmatched. Per the germline V gene, CDR1 is SQVTM and CDR2 is ANQGSEA. The length of the CDR3 is 13 residues. In DNA form, the CDR3 reads TGCAGCACTAGCGGGACATCACCGGGCGAGCAGTACTTC. This codes for CSTSGTSPGEQYF.

The chain recombines TRBV7-3 with TRBJ2-3; maybe TRBD2 (5 bases). The V gene's germline CDR1 is SGHTA and CDR2 FQGTGA. Trimming cost V 5 bases and J 6 bases, with 21 bases left between them. The CDR3 runs to 16 residues. CDR3 nucleotides: TGTGCCAGCAGCCCCGAGACATCCCCGGGGTTGGATACGCAGTATTTT. It translates to CASSPETSPGLDTQYF.

The chain has TRBV10-3 and TRBJ2-3; D unclear. CDR3 size: 12 residues. V was shortened by 4 bases and J by 6 bases, with 8 bases between the two germline ends. The germline gives CDR1 ENHRY, CDR2 SYGVKD. CDR3 protein: CAISAQKDTQYF. CDR3 in DNA: TGTGCCATCAGTGCACAGAAGGATACGCAGTATTTT.

There are a few counts of this clonotype. The gene calls are TRBV10-3 and TRBJ2-7; D is ambiguous. Germline V lookup: CDR1 ENHRY, CDR2 SYGVKD. The CDR3 runs 11 residues. V was shortened by 1 base and J by 5 bases, with 3 bases between the two germline ends. The CDR3 protein is CAISEYNEQYF. The CDR3 bases are TGTGCCATCAGTGAGTATAACGAGCAGTACTTC.